The text below deals with one TCR beta chain. Its antigen remains unknown. This CDR3 region has 15 residues. CDR1 SGDLS and CDR2 YYNGEE come from the germline V gene. The V and J ends lost 1 base and 6 bases, in that order; junction bases with no gene match: 6. These data belong to a study of CD8 T cells in ankylosing spondylitis. Quantitative 5'-RACE was performed with molecular barcodes, and it yielded the TCR beta libraries. From the 5' RACE reads, TCRdb called clonotypes with MiXCR, one entry per CDR3 protein. The sample contains 100,000 to 150,000 distinct CDR3 sequences, roughly 18% of which appear only once. Study-wide findings and caveats: Past studies reported some motif variants in reactive arthritis synovial fluid and blood. Matched synovial fluid from ankylosing spondylitis patients was reported to be enriched for disease-linked clones. Typical of ankylosing spondylitis blood, it appeared, was a TCR beta motif of under 10 highly homologous variants. Disease-linked clones were found to be CD8+ and relatively rare in peripheral blood.

This chain joins TRBV9 and TRBJ2-2; 7 nucleotides line up with TRBD1. This sequence originates from a male donor with ankylosing spondylitis. What was sequenced was blood, either unsorted or a sorted T cell fraction (not recorded which). Here the CDR3 reads CASSVFRGSPGELFF. DNA for the CDR3: TGTGCCAGCAGCGTATTCAGGGGGTCGCCCGGGGAGCTGTTTTTT.